This T cell receptor (beta chain) was recorded in a study of shared clonotypes between healthy human individuals. Some 90 million PBMCs supplied genomic DNA for unsorted samples. Every immunoSEQ plate was one replicate of a subset's evenly spread DNA. The sequencing of unsorted PBMC DNA took place on ten immunoSEQ deep assay plates. The assay was immunoSEQ multiplex PCR, and TCRdb's table has in-frame clones only and misses some. The sample lists 530,000 or so clones, over 75% occurring once. V was clipped by 2 bases and J by 5 bases, with 21 bases between them. The CDR3 has 17 amino acids. CDR1 SGHDN and CDR2 FVKESK come from the germline V gene. The count of this clone is one.

V usage is TRBV14 and J usage is TRBJ1-2; weak D call: TRBD1 (5 bases). The sequenced sample consisted of PBMCs. The TCR originated in a woman between 40 and 50 years old in good health. Some clones in this sample may be carry-over from other donors' samples. Here the CDR3 reads CASSQISPTDSGYGYTF. In DNA, the CDR3 is TGTGCCAGCAGCCAAATTTCCCCGACAGATTCCGGATATGGCTACACCTTC.